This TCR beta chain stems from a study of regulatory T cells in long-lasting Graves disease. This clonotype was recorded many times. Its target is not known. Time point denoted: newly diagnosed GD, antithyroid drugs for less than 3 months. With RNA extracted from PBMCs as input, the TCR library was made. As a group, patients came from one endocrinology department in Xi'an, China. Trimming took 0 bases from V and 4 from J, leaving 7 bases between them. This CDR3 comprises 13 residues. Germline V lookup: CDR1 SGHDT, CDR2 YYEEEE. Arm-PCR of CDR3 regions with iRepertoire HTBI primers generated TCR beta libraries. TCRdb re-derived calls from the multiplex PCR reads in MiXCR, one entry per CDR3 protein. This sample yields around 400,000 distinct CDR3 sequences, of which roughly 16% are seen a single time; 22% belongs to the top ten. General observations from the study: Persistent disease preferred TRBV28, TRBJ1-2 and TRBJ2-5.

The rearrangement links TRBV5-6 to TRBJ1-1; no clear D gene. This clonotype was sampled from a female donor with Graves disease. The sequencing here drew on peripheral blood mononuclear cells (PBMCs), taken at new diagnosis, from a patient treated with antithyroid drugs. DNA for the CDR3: TGTGCCAGCAGCTTGGGGGCTTTCACTGAAGCTTTCTTT. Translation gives CASSLGAFTEAFF.